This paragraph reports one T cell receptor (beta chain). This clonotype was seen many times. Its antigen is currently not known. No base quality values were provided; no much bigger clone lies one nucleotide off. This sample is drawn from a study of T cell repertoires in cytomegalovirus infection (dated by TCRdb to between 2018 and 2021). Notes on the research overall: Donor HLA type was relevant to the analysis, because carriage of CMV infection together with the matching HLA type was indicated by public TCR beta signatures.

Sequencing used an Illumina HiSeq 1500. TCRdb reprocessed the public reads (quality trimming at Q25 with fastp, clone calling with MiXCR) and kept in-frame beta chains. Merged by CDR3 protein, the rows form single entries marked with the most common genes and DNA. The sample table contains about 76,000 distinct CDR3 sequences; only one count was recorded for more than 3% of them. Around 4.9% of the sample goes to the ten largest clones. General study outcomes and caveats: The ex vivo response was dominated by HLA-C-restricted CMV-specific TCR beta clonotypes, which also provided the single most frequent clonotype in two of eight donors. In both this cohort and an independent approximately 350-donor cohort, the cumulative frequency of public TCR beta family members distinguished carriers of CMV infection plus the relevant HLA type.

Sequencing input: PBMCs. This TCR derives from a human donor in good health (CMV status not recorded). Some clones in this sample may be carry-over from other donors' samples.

The CDR3 corresponds to CASSLEVLASTEQYF. The base sequence is TGTGCCAGCAGCTTAGAAGTTTTGGCCTCTACGGAGCAGTACTTC. The receptor chain draws on TRBV11-2 and TRBJ2-7, with the D segment identity uncertain. CDR1 and CDR2 (SGHAT, FQNNGV) derive from the germline V gene. CDR3 length: 15 amino acids, cysteine to phenylalanine. Kept here is only the CDR3 DNA, which spans 45 bases and is read in frame from base 1. A distance of 16 bases separates the germline ends of V and J, which lose 0 bases and 7 bases respectively.